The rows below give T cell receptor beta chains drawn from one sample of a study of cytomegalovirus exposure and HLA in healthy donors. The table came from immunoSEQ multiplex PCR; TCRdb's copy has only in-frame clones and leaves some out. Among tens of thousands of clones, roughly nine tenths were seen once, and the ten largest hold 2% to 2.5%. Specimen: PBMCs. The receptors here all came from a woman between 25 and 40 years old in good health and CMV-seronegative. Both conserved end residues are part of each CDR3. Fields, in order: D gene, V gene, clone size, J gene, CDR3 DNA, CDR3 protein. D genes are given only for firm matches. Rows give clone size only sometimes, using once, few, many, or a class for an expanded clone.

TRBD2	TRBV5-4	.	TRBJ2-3	TGTGCCAGCAGCTTCGGGACTAGCGGGAGTGAGATAGGGACGCAGTATTTT	CASSFGTSGSEIGTQYF
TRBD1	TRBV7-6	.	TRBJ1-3	TGTGCCAGCAGCCTTCGACAGGGGCCATTCTCTGGAAACACCATATATTTT	CASSLRQGPFSGNTIYF
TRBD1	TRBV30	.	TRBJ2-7	TGTGCCTACGGGACAGGAAACTACGAGCAGTACTTC	CAYGTGNYEQYF
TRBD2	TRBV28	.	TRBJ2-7	TGTGCCAGCAGTTTAGCGGGAGACGAAACCTACGAGCAGTACTTC	CASSLAGDETYEQYF
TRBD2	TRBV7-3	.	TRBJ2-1	TGTGCCAGCAGCTTAAAAGTCCTACGGACTAGCGGGAGGGATAGTGAGCAGTTCTTC	CASSLKVLRTSGRDSEQFF
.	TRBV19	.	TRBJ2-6	TGTGCCAGTAGTATTGAGGACTCTGGGGCCAACGTCCTGACTTTC	CASSIEDSGANVLTF
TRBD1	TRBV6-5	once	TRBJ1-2	TGTGCCAGCAGCGCACCAGGGGGTCCCTTCTATGGCTACACCTTC	CASSAPGGPFYGYTF
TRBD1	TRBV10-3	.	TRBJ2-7	TGTGCCATCACCGATCCGGGACAGGGGGCCTACGAGCAGTACTTC	CAITDPGQGAYEQYF
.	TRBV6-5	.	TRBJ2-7	TGTGCCAGCAGTTACGAGACTGGCACCTCTGGCGAGTACTTC	CASSYETGTSGEYF
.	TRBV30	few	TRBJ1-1	TGTGCCTGGAGTGTACCCCCAGTTGAAGCTTTCTTT	CAWSVPPVEAFF
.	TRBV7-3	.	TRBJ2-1	TGTGCCAGCAGCTTATGGGGGGCTAGCGGAAGCTCCTACAATGAGCAGTTCTTC	CASSLWGASGSSYNEQFF
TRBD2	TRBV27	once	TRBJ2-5	TGTGCCAGCAGTTTTATAGCGGGAGTGAGCGGAGAGACCCAGTACTTC	CASSFIAGVSGETQYF
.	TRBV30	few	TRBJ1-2	TGTGCCTGGAGGTTAGGGGTTGGCTACACCTTC	CAWRLGVGYTF
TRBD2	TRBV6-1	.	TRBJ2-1	TGTGCCAGCAAGACTAGCGGATACTACAATGAGCAGTTCTTC	CASKTSGYYNEQFF
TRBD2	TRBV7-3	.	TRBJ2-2	TGTGCCAGCAGCTTAACGCCAGGACTAGCGGGAGGGCATGGCGGGGAGCTGTTTTTT	CASSLTPGLAGGHGGELFF
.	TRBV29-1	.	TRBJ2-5	TGCAGCGTTGGAACTGTGTTATTGGAGACCCAGTACTTC	CSVGTVLLETQYF
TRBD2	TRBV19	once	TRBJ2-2	TGTGCCAGTAGTACAGGACTAGCGGGAGCCGGGGAGCTGTTTTTT	CASSTGLAGAGELFF
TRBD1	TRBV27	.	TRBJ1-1	TGTGCCAGCAGGTCTACAGGGGGCACTGAAGCTTTCTTT	CASRSTGGTEAFF
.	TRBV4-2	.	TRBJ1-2	TGTGCCAGCAGCCAAGACCTGGGCGCCTACAACTATGGCTACACCTTC	CASSQDLGAYNYGYTF
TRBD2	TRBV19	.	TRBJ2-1	TGTGCCAGTAGTGTGGCGGGAGGTCGCCACAATGAGCAGTTCTTC	CASSVAGGRHNEQFF
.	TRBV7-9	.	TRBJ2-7	TGTGCCAGCAGCCCCCTTTCCTACGAGCAGTACTTC	CASSPLSYEQYF
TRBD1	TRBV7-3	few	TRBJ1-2	TGTGCCAGCAGCTTAACGGCGGGACAGGCCTCTGGCTACACCTTC	CASSLTAGQASGYTF
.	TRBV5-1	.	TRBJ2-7	TGCGCCAGCAGCCCGGACACCTATGGCGAGCAGTACTTC	CASSPDTYGEQYF
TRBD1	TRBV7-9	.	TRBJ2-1	TGTGCCAGCAGCCCTCCGTCGGGGACAGGATACAATGAGCAGTTCTTC	CASSPPSGTGYNEQFF
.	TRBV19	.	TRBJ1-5	TGTGCCAGTAGTCACGTGGGGGGAGATCAGCCCCAGCATTTT	CASSHVGGDQPQHF
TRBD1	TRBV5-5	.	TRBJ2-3	TGTGCCAGCAGCTTGTATACAGGGGTACGCACAGATACGCAGTATTTT	CASSLYTGVRTDTQYF
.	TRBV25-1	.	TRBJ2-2	TGTGCCAGCAGTGAATCTCTGGGGGGGGCTACGAACACCGGGGAGCTGTTTTTT	CASSESLGGATNTGELFF
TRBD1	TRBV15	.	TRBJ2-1	TGTGCCACCAGCAGAGAGACAGGGAACGAGCAGTTCTTC	CATSRETGNEQFF
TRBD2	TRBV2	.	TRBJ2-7	TGTGCCAGCAGTGTTGAAGGGACTAGCGGGAACGAGCAGTACTTC	CASSVEGTSGNEQYF
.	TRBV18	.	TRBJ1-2	TGTGCCAGCTCACCGCAGGGGACTAACGGCTACACCTTC	CASSPQGTNGYTF
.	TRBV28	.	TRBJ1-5	TGTGCCAGCAGTTTAAGCCTAGGAAGCAATCAGCCCCAGCATTTT	CASSLSLGSNQPQHF
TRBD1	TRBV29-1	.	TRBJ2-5	TGCAGCGTTAGGGCGGGACAGGGGGTCTCATCCCAAGAGACCCAGTACTTC	CSVRAGQGVSSQETQYF
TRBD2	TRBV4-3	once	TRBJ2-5	TGCGCCAGCAGCCAAGATAGCGGGGAGACCCAGTACTTC	CASSQDSGETQYF
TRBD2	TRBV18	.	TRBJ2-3	TGTGCCAGCTCCTACAACGGGCCTAGCGGGAGGGCCGCAGATACGCAGTATTTT	CASSYNGPSGRAADTQYF
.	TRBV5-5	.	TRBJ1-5	TGTGCCAGCAGGGCCGGAGGAGGGCGCAATCAGCCCCAGCATTTT	CASRAGGGRNQPQHF
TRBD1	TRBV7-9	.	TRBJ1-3	TGTGCCAGCAGCTTAGATGGGCAGGGGGCATATGGAAACACCATATATTTT	CASSLDGQGAYGNTIYF
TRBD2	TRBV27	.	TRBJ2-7	TGTGCCAGCAGTTCCGGGACTAGCCGATACGAGCAGTACTTC	CASSSGTSRYEQYF
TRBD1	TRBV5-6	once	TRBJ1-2	TGTGCCAGCAGCCGCTCGACCGGACAGGGGGACTATGGCTACACCTTC	CASSRSTGQGDYGYTF
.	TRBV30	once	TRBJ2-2	TGTGCCTGGGATTGGGCGGGCGGGGAGCTGTTTTTT	CAWDWAGGELFF
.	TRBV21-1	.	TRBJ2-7	TGTGCCAGCAGCAAATCAGATGGGGACACTACCTACGAGCAGTACTTC	CASSKSDGDTTYEQYF
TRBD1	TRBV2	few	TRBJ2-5	TGTGCCAGCAGTGATAGGACAGGGGTAGAGACCCAGTACTTC	CASSDRTGVETQYF
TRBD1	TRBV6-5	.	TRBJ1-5	TGTGCCAGCAGTACTGGGACAGGCTACGACCAGCCCCAGCATTTT	CASSTGTGYDQPQHF
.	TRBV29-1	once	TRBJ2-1	TGCAGCGTTGAACTTAACCCCGGGGTTTACAATGAGCAGTTCTTC	CSVELNPGVYNEQFF
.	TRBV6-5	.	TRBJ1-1	TGTGCCAGCAGTTTAGCGTCTGGTGGCACTGAAGCTTTCTTT	CASSLASGGTEAFF
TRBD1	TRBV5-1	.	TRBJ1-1	TGCGCCAGCAGCTTGCGGCAGGGGGCGAACACTGAAGCTTTCTTT	CASSLRQGANTEAFF
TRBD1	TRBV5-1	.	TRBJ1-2	TGCGCCAGCAGCTCGGGGACAGGGAGCCATGGCTACACCTTC	CASSSGTGSHGYTF
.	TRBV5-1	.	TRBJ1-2	TGCGCCAGCAGACCTCAGGGGAGCTATGGCTACACCTTC	CASRPQGSYGYTF
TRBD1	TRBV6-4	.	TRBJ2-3	TGTGCCAGCAGTGTCGGGACAGGAGACACAGATACGCAGTATTTT	CASSVGTGDTDTQYF